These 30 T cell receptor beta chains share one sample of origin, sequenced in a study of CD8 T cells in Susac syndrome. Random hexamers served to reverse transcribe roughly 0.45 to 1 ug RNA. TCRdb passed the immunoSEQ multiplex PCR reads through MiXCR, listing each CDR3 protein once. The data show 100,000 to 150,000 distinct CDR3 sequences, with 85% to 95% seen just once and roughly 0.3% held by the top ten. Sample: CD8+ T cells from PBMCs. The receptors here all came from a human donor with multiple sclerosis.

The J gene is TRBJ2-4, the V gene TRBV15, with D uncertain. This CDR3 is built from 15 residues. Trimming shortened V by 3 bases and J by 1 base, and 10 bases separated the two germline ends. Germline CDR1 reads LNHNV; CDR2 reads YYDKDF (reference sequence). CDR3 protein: CATSSANTAKNIQYF. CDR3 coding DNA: TGTGCCACCAGCAGTGCTAATACGGCCAAAAACATTCAGTACTTC. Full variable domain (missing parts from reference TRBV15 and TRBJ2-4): DAMVIQNPRYQVTQFGKPVTLSCSQTLNHNVMYWYQQKSSQAPKLLFHYYDKDFNNEADTPDNFQSRRPNTSFCFLDIRSPGLGDTAMYLCATSSANTAKNIQYFGAGTRLSVL.

Here the CDR3 DNA reads TGTGCCAGCAGCTCGGACTGGACGGGGAACACTGAAGCTTTCTTT. Amino acids: CASSSDWTGNTEAFF. V gene TRBV27 combines with J gene TRBJ1-1; D is undetermined. V was clipped by 6 bases and J by 1 base, with 15 bases between them. The CDR3 consists of 15 residues. CDR1 MNHEY and CDR2 SMNVEV come from the germline V gene (reference sequence).

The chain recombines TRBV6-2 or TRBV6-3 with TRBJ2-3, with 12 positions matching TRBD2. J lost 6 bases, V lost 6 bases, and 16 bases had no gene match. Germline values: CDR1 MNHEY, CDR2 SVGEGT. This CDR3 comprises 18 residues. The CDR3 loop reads CASRSSLAGGPLADTQYF. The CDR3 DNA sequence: TGTGCCAGCAGGTCCTCGCTAGCGGGGGGGCCACTGGCGGATACGCAGTATTTT.

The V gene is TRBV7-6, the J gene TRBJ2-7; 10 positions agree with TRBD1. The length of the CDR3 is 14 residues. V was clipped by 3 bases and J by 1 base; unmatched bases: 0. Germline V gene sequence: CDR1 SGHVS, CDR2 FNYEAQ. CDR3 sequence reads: CASSLDRGSYEQYV. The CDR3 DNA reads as TGTGCCAGCAGCTTGGACAGGGGGTCCTACGAGCAGTACGTC.

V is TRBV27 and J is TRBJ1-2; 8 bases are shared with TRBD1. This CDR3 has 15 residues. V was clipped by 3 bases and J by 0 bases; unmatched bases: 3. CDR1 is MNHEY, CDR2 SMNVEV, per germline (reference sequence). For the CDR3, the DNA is TGTGCCAGCAGTTTCGCGACAGGGGCTAACTATGGCTACACCTTC. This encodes CASSFATGANYGYTF.

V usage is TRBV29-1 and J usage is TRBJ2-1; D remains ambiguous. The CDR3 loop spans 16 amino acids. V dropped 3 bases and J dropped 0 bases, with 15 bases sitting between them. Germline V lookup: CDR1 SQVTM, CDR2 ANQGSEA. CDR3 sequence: CSVEGRAKSSYNEQFF. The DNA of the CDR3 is TGCAGCGTTGAGGGTAGAGCGAAAAGCTCCTACAATGAGCAGTTCTTC.

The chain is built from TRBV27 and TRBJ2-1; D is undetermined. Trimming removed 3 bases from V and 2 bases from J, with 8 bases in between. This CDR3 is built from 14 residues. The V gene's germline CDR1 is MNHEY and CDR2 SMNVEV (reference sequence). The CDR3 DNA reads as TGTGCCAGCAGTTTGCTTCGTGCCTACAATGAGCAGTTCTTC. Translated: CASSLLRAYNEQFF.

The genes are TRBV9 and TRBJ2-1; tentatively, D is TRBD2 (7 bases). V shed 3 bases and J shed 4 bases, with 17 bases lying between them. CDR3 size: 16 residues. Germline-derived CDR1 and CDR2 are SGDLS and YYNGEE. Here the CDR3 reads CASSAQGGGSYNEQFF. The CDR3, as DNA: TGTGCCAGCAGCGCACAAGGGGGAGGGTCTTACAATGAGCAGTTCTTC.

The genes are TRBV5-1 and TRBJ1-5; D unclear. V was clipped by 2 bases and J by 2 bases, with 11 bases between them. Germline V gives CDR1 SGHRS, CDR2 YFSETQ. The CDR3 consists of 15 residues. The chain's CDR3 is CASSFRMWCNQPQHF. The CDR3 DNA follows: TGCGCCAGCAGCTTCCGGATGTGGTGCAATCAGCCCCAGCATTTT.

The CDR3 DNA reads TGTGCCAGCAGCTTGGTAGGACTAGCACCCTACAATGAGCAGTTCTTC. Its translation is CASSLVGLAPYNEQFF. V gene TRBV5-8 combines with J gene TRBJ2-1, with 8 nucleotides matching TRBD2. Losses at the gene ends were 0 bases for V and 2 bases for J; bases not matched to a gene: 4. The CDR3 contains 16 residues. Germline-derived CDR1 and CDR2 are SGHTS and YDEGEE. The variable domain in full, with the rest retrieved from reference TRBV5-8 and TRBJ2-1, is EAGVTQSPTHLIKTRGQQATLRCSPISGHTSVYWYQQALGLGLQFLLWYDEGEERNRGNFPPRFSGRQFPNYSSELNVNALELEDSALYLCASSLVGLAPYNEQFFGPGTRLTVL.

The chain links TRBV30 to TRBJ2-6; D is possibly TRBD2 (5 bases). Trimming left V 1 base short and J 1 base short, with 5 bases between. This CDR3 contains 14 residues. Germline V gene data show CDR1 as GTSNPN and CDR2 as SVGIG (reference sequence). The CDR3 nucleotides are TGTGCCTGGAGTGGAGGGTCTGGGGCCAACGTCCTGACTTTC. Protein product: CAWSGGSGANVLTF.

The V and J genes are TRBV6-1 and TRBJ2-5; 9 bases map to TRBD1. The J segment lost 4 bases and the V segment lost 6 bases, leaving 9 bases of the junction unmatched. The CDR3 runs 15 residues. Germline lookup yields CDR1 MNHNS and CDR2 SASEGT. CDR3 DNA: TGTGCCAGCAGGGACAGGGGTCAACCTGGAGAGACCCAGTACTTC. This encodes CASRDRGQPGETQYF.

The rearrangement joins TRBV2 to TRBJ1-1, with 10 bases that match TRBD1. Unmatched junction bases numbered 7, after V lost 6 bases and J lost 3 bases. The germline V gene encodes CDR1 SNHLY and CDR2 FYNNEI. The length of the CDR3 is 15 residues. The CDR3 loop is CASSMTGGMDTEAFF. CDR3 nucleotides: TGTGCCAGCAGCATGACAGGGGGCATGGACACTGAAGCTTTCTTT.

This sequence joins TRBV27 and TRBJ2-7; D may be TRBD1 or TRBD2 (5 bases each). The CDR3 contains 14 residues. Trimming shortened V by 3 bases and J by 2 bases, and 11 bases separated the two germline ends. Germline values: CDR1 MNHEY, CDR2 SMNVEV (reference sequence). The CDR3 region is CASSLGPGPYEQYF. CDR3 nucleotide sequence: TGTGCCAGCAGTTTGGGCCCGGGGCCCTACGAGCAGTACTTC.

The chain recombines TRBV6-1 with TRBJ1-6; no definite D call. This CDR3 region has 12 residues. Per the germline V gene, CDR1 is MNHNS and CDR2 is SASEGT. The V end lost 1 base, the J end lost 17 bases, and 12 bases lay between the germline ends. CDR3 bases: TGTGCCAGCAGTGAAGTTATCACGAACGTCCACTTT. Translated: CASSEVITNVHF.

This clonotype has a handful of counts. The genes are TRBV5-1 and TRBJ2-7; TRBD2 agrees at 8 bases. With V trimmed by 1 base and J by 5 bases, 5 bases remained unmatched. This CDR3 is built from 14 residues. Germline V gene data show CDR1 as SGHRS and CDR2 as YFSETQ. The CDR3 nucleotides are TGCGCCAGCAGCTTGTCGGGAGGGAGCGACGAGCAGTACGTC. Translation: CASSLSGGSDEQYV.

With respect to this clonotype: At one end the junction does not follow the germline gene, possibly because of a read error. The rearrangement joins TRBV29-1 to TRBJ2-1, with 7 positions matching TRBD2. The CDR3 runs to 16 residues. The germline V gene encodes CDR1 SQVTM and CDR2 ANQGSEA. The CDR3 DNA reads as TGCATCGTTGAAGGAGGTGGAAGGGAGGGGTACAATGAGCAGTTCTTC. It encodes CIVEGGGREGYNEQFF.

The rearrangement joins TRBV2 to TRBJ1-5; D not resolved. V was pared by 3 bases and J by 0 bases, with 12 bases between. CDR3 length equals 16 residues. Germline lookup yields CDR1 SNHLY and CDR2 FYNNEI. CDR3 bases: TGTGCCAGCAGTGAGAGCTTGGGATATAGCAATCAGCCCCAGCATTTT. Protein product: CASSESLGYSNQPQHF.

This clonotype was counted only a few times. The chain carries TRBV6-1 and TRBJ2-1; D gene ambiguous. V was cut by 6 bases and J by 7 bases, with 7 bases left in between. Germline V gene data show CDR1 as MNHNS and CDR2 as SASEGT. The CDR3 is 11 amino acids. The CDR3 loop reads CASSIANEQFF. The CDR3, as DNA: TGTGCCAGCAGCATAGCAAATGAGCAGTTCTTC.

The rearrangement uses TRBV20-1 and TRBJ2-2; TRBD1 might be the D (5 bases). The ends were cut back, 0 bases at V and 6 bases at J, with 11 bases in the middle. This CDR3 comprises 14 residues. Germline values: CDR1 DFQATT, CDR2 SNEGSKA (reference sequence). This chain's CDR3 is CSARDLKGAGELFF. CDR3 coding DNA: TGCAGTGCTAGAGATCTTAAAGGGGCCGGGGAGCTGTTTTTT.

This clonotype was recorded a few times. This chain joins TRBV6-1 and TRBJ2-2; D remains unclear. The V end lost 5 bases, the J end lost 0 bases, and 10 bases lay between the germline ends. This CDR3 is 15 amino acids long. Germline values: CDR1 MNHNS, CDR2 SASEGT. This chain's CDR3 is CASSPGPSNTGELFF. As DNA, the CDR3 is TGTGCCAGCAGTCCCGGGCCGTCGAACACCGGGGAGCTGTTTTTT.

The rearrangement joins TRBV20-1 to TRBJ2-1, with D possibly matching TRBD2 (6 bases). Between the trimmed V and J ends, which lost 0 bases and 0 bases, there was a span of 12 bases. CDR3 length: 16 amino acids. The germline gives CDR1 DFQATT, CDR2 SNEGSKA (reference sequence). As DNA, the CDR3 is TGCAGTGCTAGAGATCTTGGGGGGAGCTCCTACAATGAGCAGTTCTTC. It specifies CSARDLGGSSYNEQFF.

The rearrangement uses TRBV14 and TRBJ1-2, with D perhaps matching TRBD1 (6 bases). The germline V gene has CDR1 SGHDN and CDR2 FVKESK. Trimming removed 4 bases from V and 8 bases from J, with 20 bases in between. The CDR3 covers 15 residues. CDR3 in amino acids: CASSLHRDGIIGYTF. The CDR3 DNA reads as TGTGCCAGCAGCCTCCACAGGGACGGAATTATAGGCTACACCTTC.

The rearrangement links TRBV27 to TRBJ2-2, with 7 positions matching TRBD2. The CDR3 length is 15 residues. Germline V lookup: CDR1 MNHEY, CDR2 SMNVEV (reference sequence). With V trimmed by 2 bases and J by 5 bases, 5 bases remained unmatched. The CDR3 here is CASSLRGGRTGELFF. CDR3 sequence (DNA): TGTGCCAGCAGTTTAAGGGGAGGGAGGACCGGGGAGCTGTTTTTT.

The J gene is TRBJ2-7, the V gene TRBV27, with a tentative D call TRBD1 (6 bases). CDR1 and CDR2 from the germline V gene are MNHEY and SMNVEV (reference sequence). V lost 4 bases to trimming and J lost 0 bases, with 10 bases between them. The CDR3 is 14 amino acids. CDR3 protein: CASSWNRDSYEQYV. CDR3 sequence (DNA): TGTGCCAGCAGTTGGAACAGGGACTCCTACGAGCAGTACGTC.

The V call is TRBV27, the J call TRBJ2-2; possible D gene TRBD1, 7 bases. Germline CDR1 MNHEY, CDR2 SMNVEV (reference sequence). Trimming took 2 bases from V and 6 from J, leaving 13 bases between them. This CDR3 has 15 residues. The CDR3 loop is CASSLRAGGSGELFF. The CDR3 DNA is TGTGCCAGCAGTTTACGTGCAGGGGGGTCCGGGGAGCTGTTTTTT.

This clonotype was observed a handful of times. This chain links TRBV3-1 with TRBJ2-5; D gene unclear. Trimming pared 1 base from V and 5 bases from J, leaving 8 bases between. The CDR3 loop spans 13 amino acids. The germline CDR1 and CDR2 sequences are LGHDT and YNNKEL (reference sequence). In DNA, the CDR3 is TGTGCCAGCAGCCAAGGGTTATTGGAGACCCAGTACTTC. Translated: CASSQGLLETQYF.

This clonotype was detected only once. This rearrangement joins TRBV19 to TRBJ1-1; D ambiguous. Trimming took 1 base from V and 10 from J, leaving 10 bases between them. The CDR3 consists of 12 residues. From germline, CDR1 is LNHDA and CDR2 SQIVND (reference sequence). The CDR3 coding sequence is TGTGCCAGTAGTATAGGGGCGGCGCGAGCTTTCTTT. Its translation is CASSIGAARAFF.

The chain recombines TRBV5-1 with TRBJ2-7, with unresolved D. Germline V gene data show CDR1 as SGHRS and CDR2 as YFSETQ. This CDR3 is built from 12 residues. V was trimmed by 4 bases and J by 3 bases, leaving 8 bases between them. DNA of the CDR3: TGCGCCAGCAGCATACCGGGCTACGAGCAGTACTTC. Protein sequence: CASSIPGYEQYF.

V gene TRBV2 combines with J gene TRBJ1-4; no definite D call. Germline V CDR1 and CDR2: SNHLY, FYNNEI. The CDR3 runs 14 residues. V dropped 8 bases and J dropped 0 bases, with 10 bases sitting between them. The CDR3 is CASGAYATNEKLFF. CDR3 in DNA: TGTGCCAGCGGAGCATATGCAACTAATGAAAAACTGTTTTTT.